The clone carrying this T cell receptor (beta chain) was recorded at least ten times. As yet, its antigen is unknown. This CDR3 has 15 amino acids. Germline values: CDR1 SGHRS, CDR2 YFSETQ. Trimming removed 4 bases from V and 0 bases from J, with 11 bases in between. TCRdb reassembled clones from the PCR reads with MiXCR. The sample has some 86,000 clones; around 12% are singletons. Every patient was untreated before thyroid surgery. The data derive from a study of metastatic and nonmetastatic thyroid tumors. Study findings and constraints: In both blood and tumor samples, TCR beta diversity was reported significantly higher for malignant than benign nodules.

Sequencing was performed on tumor tissue. This TCR came from a female donor with papillary thyroid cancer or a benign thyroid nodule (not recorded which). Some clones in this sample may be carry-over from other donors' samples. J is TRBJ2-1 and V is TRBV5-1; D call uncertain. CDR3 amino acids: CASSGGPSSYNEQFF. CDR3 DNA sequence: TGCGCCAGCAGCGGCGGACCAAGCTCCTACAATGAGCAGTTCTTC. Together with reference TRBV5-1 and TRBJ2-1, the CDR3 gives the full variable domain: KAGVTQTPRYLIKTRGQQVTLSCSPISGHRSVSWYQQTPGQGLQFLFEYFSETQRNKGNFPGRFSGRQFSNSRSEMNVSTLELGDSALYLCASSGGPSSYNEQFFGPGTRLTVL.